The 14 T cell receptor beta chains presented below share a single source sample, sequenced in a study of blood T cell repertoires in COVID-19. The repertoire was sequenced with immunoSEQ multiplex PCR; TCRdb's copy has only in-frame clones and lacks some. The sample consists of around 81,000 clones, roughly 88% of them appearing once. The specimen sequenced was peripheral blood. The receptors stem from a woman aged 80 or older with acute or convalescent COVID-19.

This clone was seen just once. The chain links TRBV7-2 to TRBJ1-2; no definite D call. V shed 5 bases and J shed 4 bases, with 14 bases lying between them. The CDR3 extends over 14 amino acids. CDR1 is SGHTA and CDR2 is FQGNSA in the germline V gene. In DNA form, the CDR3 reads TGTGCCAGCAGCGCCAATGTCGGACTCTATGGCTACACCTTC. It codes for CASSANVGLYGYTF.

The chain recombines TRBV6-2 or TRBV6-3 with TRBJ2-3, with D unclear. Germline V gene lookup returns CDR1 MNHEY and CDR2 SVGEGT. Trimming stripped 6 bases from V and 4 bases from J, with 8 bases between. CDR3 size: 12 residues. The CDR3 here is CASSHSSDTQYF. The CDR3 DNA sequence: TGTGCCAGCAGCCACTCTTCAGATACGCAGTATTTT.

The chain combines TRBV6-5 with TRBJ1-1; D is undetermined. Germline assignment: CDR1 MNHEY and CDR2 SVGAGI. The CDR3 covers 11 residues. Trimming took 7 bases from V and 7 from J, leaving 10 bases between them. Here the CDR3 DNA reads TGTGCCAGCATCCAGCGTGATGAAGCTTTCTTT. As protein: CASIQRDEAFF.

In nucleotides, the CDR3 is TGTGCCAGTGACGTAGCGGGAGTCGGCGAGCAGTACTTC. This translates into CASDVAGVGEQYF. The chain joins TRBV5-8 to TRBJ2-7, with 9 bases fitting TRBD2. This CDR3 is built from 13 residues. Trimming cost V 8 bases and J 6 bases; bases outside gene matches: 9. CDR1 is SGHTS and CDR2 is YDEGEE in the germline V gene.

The chain couples TRBV5-1 to TRBJ1-1; D is possibly TRBD1 (5 bases). CDR3 length: 14 residues. Trimming took off 4 bases at V and 6 bases at J, with 16 bases between the two ends. Germline CDR1 reads SGHRS; CDR2 reads YFSETQ. CDR3 coding DNA: TGCGCCAGCAGCCAATCACGGGGGGACCCTGAAGCTTTCTTT. Its protein is CASSQSRGDPEAFF.

The rearrangement joins TRBV7-2 to TRBJ2-5; 8 bases are shared with TRBD2. CDR1 is SGHTA, CDR2 FQGNSA, per germline. The V and J ends lost 3 bases and 9 bases, in that order; junction bases with no gene match: 15. CDR3 size: 16 residues. Written as DNA, the CDR3 is TGTGCCAGCAGCTTTGGCGAGCGGGGGCCCCCCCTGGCCCAGTACTTC. Its protein is CASSFGERGPPLAQYF.

This clone was recorded once. This rearrangement joins TRBV11-2 to TRBJ2-3; 11 bases are a match to TRBD2. Germline assignment: CDR1 SGHAT and CDR2 FQNNGV. V gave up 5 bases and J gave up 1 base; unmatched junction bases: 11. The CDR3 consists of 18 residues. CDR3 sequence: CASSTRGSGRARTDTQYF. CDR3 coding DNA: TGTGCCAGCAGCACCAGGGGTAGCGGGAGGGCCCGCACAGATACGCAGTATTTT.

This sequence joins TRBV28 and TRBJ2-7, with TRBD1 identical over 7 bases. CDR1 is MDHEN, CDR2 SYDVKM, per germline. The trim removed 2 bases at V and 2 bases at J, leaving 6 bases unmatched. The CDR3 runs to 15 residues. DNA for the CDR3: TGTGCCAGCAGTTTAGATGGGACAGCTCCCTACGAGCAGTACTTC. Its protein is CASSLDGTAPYEQYF. Using reference TRBV28 and TRBJ2-7 for the parts outside the CDR3, the full variable domain is DVKVTQSSRYLVKRTGEKVFLECVQDMDHENMFWYRQDPGLGLRLIYFSYDVKMKEKGDIPEGYSVSREKKERFSLILESASTNQTSMYLCASSLDGTAPYEQYFGPGTRLTVT.

This chain connects TRBV19 to TRBJ1-6; a weak D match, TRBD1 (6 bases). From germline, CDR1 is LNHDA and CDR2 SQIVND (reference sequence). The V end lost 0 bases, the J end lost 7 bases, and 10 bases lay between the germline ends. The CDR3 is 15 amino acids. CDR3 residues: CASSIDRDTNSPLHF. CDR3 DNA: TGTGCCAGTAGTATAGATCGGGACACCAATTCACCCCTCCACTTT.

In regard to this clone: Other DNA sequences in the same sample also yield this CDR3. The chain couples TRBV3-1 (or the pseudogene TRBV3-2) to TRBJ2-3; D is possibly TRBD2 (6 bases). Germline-derived CDR1 and CDR2 are LGHDT and YNNKEL (reference sequence). Trimming cost V 4 bases and J 3 bases, with 14 bases left between them. The CDR3 is 15 amino acids. CDR3 amino acids: CASSPGGDGTDTQYF. The CDR3 region has the DNA TGTGCCAGCAGCCCAGGAGGGGATGGGACAGATACGCAGTATTTT.

The V call is TRBV30, the J call TRBJ1-2; maybe TRBD1 (6 bases). This CDR3 contains 13 residues. Per the germline V gene, CDR1 is GTSNPN and CDR2 is SVGIG (reference sequence). The V gene lost 4 bases and the J gene lost 8 bases, with 17 bases spanning the gap. The CDR3 sequence: CAWTRGGRWGYTF. The DNA of the CDR3 is TGTGCCTGGACCCGGGGGGGGCGCTGGGGCTACACCTTC.

The gene calls are TRBV3-1 (or the pseudogene TRBV3-2) and TRBJ1-2; D may be TRBD1 (6 bases). Germline CDR1 LGHDT, CDR2 YNNKEL (reference sequence). Trimming cost V 4 bases and J 6 bases, with 15 bases left between them. The CDR3 length is 14 residues. As DNA, the CDR3 is TGTGCCAGCAGCCCGTGGACAGCTGAGCATGGCTACACCTTC. It yields the protein CASSPWTAEHGYTF.

V is TRBV7-2 and J is TRBJ2-3, with 14 bases that match TRBD2. Trimming at V came to 0 bases and at J to 3 bases, leaving 5 bases not matched to a gene. Looked up from germline, CDR1 is SGHTA and CDR2 is FQGNSA. This CDR3 is built from 18 residues. The CDR3 spells CASSLAGLAGGPTDTQYF. The CDR3 bases are TGTGCCAGCAGCTTAGCCGGACTAGCGGGGGGACCGACAGATACGCAGTATTTT. The full variable domain, rest sourced from reference TRBV7-2 and TRBJ2-3, is GAGVSQSPSNKVTEKGKDVELRCDPISGHTALYWYRQSLGQGLEFLIYFQGNSAPDKSGLPSDRFSAERTGGSVSTLTIQRTQQEDSAVYLCASSLAGLAGGPTDTQYFGPGTRLTVL.

The chain combines TRBV25-1 with TRBJ1-2; 7 bases align to TRBD1. J lost 1 base, V lost 9 bases, and 5 bases had no gene match. The CDR3 is 13 amino acids. Germline V gives CDR1 MGHDK, CDR2 SYGVNS. Here the CDR3 reads CARRQGGNYGYTF. In DNA, the CDR3 is TGTGCCAGGAGACAGGGTGGTAACTATGGCTACACCTTC.